This T cell receptor beta chain emerged from a study of long-term antiretroviral therapy in people with HIV. Study-wide results and caveats: Repertoire dominance by clones expanded before ART was seen at all time points. Against controls, HIV repertoires showed narrower ranges of CDR3 length.

With respect to this clone: No antigen is known for it.

Sequencing used immunoSEQ v3.0 at survey level. The data were produced by immunoSEQ multiplex PCR, yet TCRdb's version contains in-frame clones alone and is incomplete. The sample lists about 35,000 clones, 94% seen once, with 3% to 4.5% in the top ten. Germline CDR1 reads MNHNS; CDR2 reads SASEGT. V lost 7 bases and J lost 0, with 13 bases in between. The CDR3 consists of 14 residues. The TCR sequence derives from a woman in her forties or fifties with HIV. The chain couples TRBV6-1 to TRBJ2-7; perhaps TRBD1 as D (6 bases). The source material was unsorted PBMCs, sampled 4.1 years after starting antiretroviral therapy. CDR3 sequence reads: CASNRDPGSYEQYF. The CDR3 nucleotides are TGTGCCAGCAACAGGGACCCAGGCTCCTACGAGCAGTACTTC.